The next 10 T cell receptor beta chains were all read from a single sample in a study of PD-1 blockade in classical Hodgkin lymphoma. Sequenced by immunoSEQ multiplex PCR; TCRdb stores in-frame clones only, minus some. The table lists more than 25,000 clones, about 91% of them singletons, with more than 6.5% in the top ten. Every one of the patients relapsed after autologous stem cell transplantation (brentuximab vedotin exposure was variable). Through magnetic negative selection, CD8+ T cells were separated from PBMCs that had been thawed. Sequencing was performed on CD8+ T cells from blood, taken at baseline. These receptors were collected from a human donor with classical Hodgkin lymphoma.

V is TRBV4-2 and J is TRBJ2-6; a weak D match, TRBD1 (6 bases). V lost 4 bases to trimming and J lost 4 bases, with 11 bases between them. Germline CDR1 reads LGHNA; CDR2 reads YNFKEQ. The CDR3 contains 15 residues. The CDR3 here is CASSPQRGGANVLTF. The CDR3 region has the DNA TGTGCCAGCAGCCCGCAAAGGGGGGGGGCCAACGTCCTGACTTTC.

The V gene is TRBV6-1, the J gene TRBJ2-2, with D uncertain. This CDR3 contains 14 residues. CDR1 and CDR2 from the germline V gene are MNHNS and SASEGT. Trimming stripped 3 bases from V and 1 base from J, with 6 bases between. The DNA for the CDR3 is TGTGCCAGCAGTGATCTTAGGAACACCGGGGAGCTGTTTTTT. This sequence encodes CASSDLRNTGELFF.

This clone was seen only once. The chain is built from TRBV28 and TRBJ2-3, with 8 nucleotides matching TRBD2. The CDR3 is made up of 21 amino acids. V gave up 4 bases and J gave up 2 bases; unmatched junction bases: 23. Germline V lookup: CDR1 MDHEN, CDR2 SYDVKM. CDR3 bases: TGTGCCAGCAGTTCGTTTCCAGGTATCAGGGCTAGCGGGCCGACCACAGATACGCAGTATTTT. Its translation is CASSSFPGIRASGPTTDTQYF.

The chain carries TRBV27 and TRBJ2-7, with D possibly matching TRBD1 (6 bases). V dropped 3 bases and J dropped 4 bases, with 13 bases sitting between them. The CDR3 consists of 14 residues. Germline loops: CDR1 MNHEY, CDR2 SMNVEV (reference sequence). The CDR3 DNA reads as TGTGCCAGCAGTTTTGGGGCAGGGGTTTACGAGCAGTACTTC. It translates to CASSFGAGVYEQYF.

This clone has more than one count but fewer than ten. This chain uses TRBV13 with TRBJ1-1; D remains ambiguous. The CDR3 length is 11 residues. Germline CDR1 PRHDT, CDR2 FYEKMQ (reference sequence). Trimming left V 3 bases short and J 7 bases short, with 6 bases between. The CDR3 DNA follows: TGTGCCAGCAGCTTTACAAGTGAAGCTTTCTTT. It is translated as CASSFTSEAFF.

This clone has just a few counts. The genes are TRBV4-2 and TRBJ1-1; weak D call: TRBD1 (5 bases). Trimming left V 1 base short and J 5 bases short, with 11 bases between. The V gene's germline CDR1 is LGHNA and CDR2 YNFKEQ. CDR3 length: 14 amino acids. The CDR3 DNA is TGTGCCAGCAGCCAAGGTGTAGGGGTTACTGAAGCTTTCTTT. This gives the protein CASSQGVGVTEAFF.

The rearrangement uses TRBV19 and TRBJ1-1, with 7 bases matching TRBD1. CDR3 length equals 16 residues. The V gene end was trimmed by 6 bases and the J gene end by 7 bases; junction bases not matched to a gene: 17. Per the germline V gene, CDR1 is LNHDA and CDR2 is SQIVND (reference sequence). CDR3 nucleotides: TGTGCCAGTAGCGACAGGGATCGGGGTCCCATGAGTGAAGCTTTCTTT. Protein product: CASSDRDRGPMSEAFF.

The V gene is TRBV7-6, the J gene TRBJ2-3; D gene ambiguous. This CDR3 has 17 residues. CDR1 SGHVS and CDR2 FNYEAQ come from the germline V gene. V shed 5 bases and J shed 1 base, with 19 bases lying between them. This CDR3 reads CASSPHYRAGGTDTQYF. The DNA for the CDR3 is TGTGCCAGCAGCCCCCATTACCGGGCCGGCGGCACAGATACGCAGTATTTT.

This chain connects TRBV7-9 to TRBJ2-2; unclear D gene. CDR1 and CDR2 (germline): SEHNR, FQNEAQ (reference sequence). The germline V and J ends were trimmed by 6 bases and 2 bases, with 4 bases remaining between them. The CDR3 length is 12 residues. The CDR3 region has the DNA TGTGCCAGCAGACCTAACACCGGGGAGCTGTTTTTT. As protein: CASRPNTGELFF.

CDR3 nucleotide sequence: TGTGCCAGCAGCGTAGAGGTAGGGGAATGGGGCAAAAACATTCAGTACTTC. Translated: CASSVEVGEWGKNIQYF. V gene TRBV9 combines with J gene TRBJ2-4; maybe TRBD1 (5 bases). The V and J ends lost 0 bases and 3 bases respectively, with 16 bases between them. The CDR3 is made up of 17 amino acids. Looked up from germline, CDR1 is SGDLS and CDR2 is YYNGEE.